A selection of T cell receptor beta chains follows, all from one sample in a study of cytomegalovirus exposure and HLA in healthy donors. Only in-frame clones appear in the TCRdb table, and some are missing; sequencing was by immunoSEQ multiplex PCR. In the table there are fewer than 200,000 clones, roughly 79% of which are singletons. The sample taken for sequencing was PBMCs. These receptors were obtained from a man aged 40-49 years in good health and CMV-seropositive. Both conserved end residues are part of each CDR3. The order of the fields is V gene, CDR3 protein.

V: TRBV6-5; CDR3: CASRGAGAQETQYF
V: TRBV25-1; CDR3: CASSPRGGRVGETQYF
V: TRBV11-3; CDR3: CASSSGRDRDTEAFF
V: TRBV5-1; CDR3: CASTRGWGSDTQYF
V: TRBV5-1; CDR3: CASSTNPGGDEQFF
V: TRBV7-9; CDR3: CASRGGSNEKLFF
V: TRBV19; CDR3: CATAPPGQSQLGQYF
V: TRBV4-1; CDR3: CASSHSMVGQSGSYEQYF
V: TRBV19; CDR3: CASSSSATGYEQYF
V: TRBV7-2; CDR3: CASSRGQGINEQFF
V: TRBV5-1; CDR3: CASSKDRNSYEQYF
V: TRBV5-1; CDR3: CASNAQGSEDEQFF
V: TRBV6-1; CDR3: CASSFRTIVNTEAFF
V: TRBV18; CDR3: CASSPGLRGFTSNQPQHF
V: TRBV6-5; CDR3: CASSGRTGGDEPQHF
V: TRBV9; CDR3: CASSVVGALGPEQFF
V: TRBV5-1; CDR3: CASSLRARLALSSYEQYF
V: TRBV5-8; CDR3: CASRRRGGQGYEQYF
V: TRBV5-1; CDR3: CASSRTSGSTYEQYF
V: TRBV15; CDR3: CATSGLQGQTTNYGYTF
V: TRBV18; CDR3: CASSQPRGSEGTDTQYF
V: TRBV18; CDR3: CASSRSSYEQYF
V: TRBV7-8; CDR3: CASSLGTSGSHEQYF
V: TRBV29-1; CDR3: CSVHAGGRTDTQYF
V: TRBV7-6; CDR3: CASSSSGRALPYEQYF
V: TRBV11-1; CDR3: CASSSDRGLTEQYF
V: TRBV7-3; CDR3: CASSLGGRGLLPEQFF
V: TRBV4-1; CDR3: CASSPGQGWDEKLFF
V: TRBV5-1; CDR3: CASSPRELGTEAFF
V: TRBV19; CDR3: CASTPTGAYEQYF
V: TRBV2; CDR3: CASSGPGNYTF
V: TRBV4-1; CDR3: CASSQEVAQGAFF
V: TRBV5-4; CDR3: CASSVVAGGPSGELFF
V: TRBV5-4; CDR3: CASSQASGRSEQYF
V: TRBV18; CDR3: CASSQTTGHSGEAFF
V: TRBV9; CDR3: CASIGESSTGELFF
V: TRBV4-1; CDR3: CASSGLITDTQYF
V: TRBV19; CDR3: CASSIAGGADTQYF
V: TRBV28; CDR3: CASSSNPGQVYSNQPQHF
V: TRBV19; CDR3: CASSWASHRQETQYF
V: TRBV7-2; CDR3: CASTYGGGGSGNTIYF
V: TRBV20-1; CDR3: CSAEGLATTDF
V: TRBV28; CDR3: CASSSGTPEELFF
V: TRBV5-1; CDR3: CASSSGVGGATDTQYF
V: TRBV4-2; CDR3: CASSQEQAGGPGEQFF
V: TRBV20-1; CDR3: CSAVDRAGYTF
V: TRBV5-1; CDR3: CASSARQGSYEQYF
V: TRBV27; CDR3: CASSSPGVAKNIQYF
V: TRBV9; CDR3: CASSVRAVAYEQYF
V: TRBV25-1; CDR3: CASSESGRYYNEQFF
V: TRBV19; CDR3: CASSVRFYSNQPQHF
V: TRBV6-1; CDR3: CASSAEFYGYTF
V: TRBV5-5; CDR3: CASSLKGWGQGNEQFF
V: TRBV6-6; CDR3: CASSYQQGMSGYTF